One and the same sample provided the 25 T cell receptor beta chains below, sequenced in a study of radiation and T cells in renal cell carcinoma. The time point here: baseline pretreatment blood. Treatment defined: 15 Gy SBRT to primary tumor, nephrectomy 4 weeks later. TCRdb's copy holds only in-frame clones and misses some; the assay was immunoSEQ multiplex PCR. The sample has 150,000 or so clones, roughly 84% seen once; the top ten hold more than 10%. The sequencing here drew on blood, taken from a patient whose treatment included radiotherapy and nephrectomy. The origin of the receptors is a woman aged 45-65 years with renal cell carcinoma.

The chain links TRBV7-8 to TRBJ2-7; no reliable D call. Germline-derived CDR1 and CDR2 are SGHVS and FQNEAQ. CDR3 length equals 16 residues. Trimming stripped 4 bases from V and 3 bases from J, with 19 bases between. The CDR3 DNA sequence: TGTGCCAGCAGCTCACGCAGGTCGGCCGGAATCTACGAGCAGTACTTC. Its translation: CASSSRRSAGIYEQYF.

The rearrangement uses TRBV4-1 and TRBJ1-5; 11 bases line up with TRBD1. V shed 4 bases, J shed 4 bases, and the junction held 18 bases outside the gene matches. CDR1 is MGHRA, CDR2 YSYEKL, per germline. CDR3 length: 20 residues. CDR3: CASSRDRTGGAPGGNQPQHF. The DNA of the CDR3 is TGCGCCAGCAGCCGGGATCGGACAGGGGGCGCCCCAGGAGGGAATCAGCCCCAGCATTTT.

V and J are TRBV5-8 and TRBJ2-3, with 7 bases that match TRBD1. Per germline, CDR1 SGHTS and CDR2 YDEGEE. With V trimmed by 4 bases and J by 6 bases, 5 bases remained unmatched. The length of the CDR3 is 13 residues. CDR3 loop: CASSPTGTDTQYF. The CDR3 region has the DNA TGTGCCAGCAGCCCGACAGGGACCGATACGCAGTATTTT.

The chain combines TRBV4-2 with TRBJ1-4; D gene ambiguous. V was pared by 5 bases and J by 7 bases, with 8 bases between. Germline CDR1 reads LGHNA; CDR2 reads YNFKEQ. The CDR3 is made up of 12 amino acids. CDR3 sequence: CASSLASEKLFF. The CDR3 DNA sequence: TGTGCCAGCAGCTTGGCCTCTGAAAAACTGTTTTTT.

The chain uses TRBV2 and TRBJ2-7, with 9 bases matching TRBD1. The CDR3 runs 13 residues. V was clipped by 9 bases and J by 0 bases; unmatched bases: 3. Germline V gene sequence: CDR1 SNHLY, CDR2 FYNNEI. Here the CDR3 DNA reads TGTGCCAGGGGACAGGGTAGCTCCTACGAGCAGTACTTC. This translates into CARGQGSSYEQYF.

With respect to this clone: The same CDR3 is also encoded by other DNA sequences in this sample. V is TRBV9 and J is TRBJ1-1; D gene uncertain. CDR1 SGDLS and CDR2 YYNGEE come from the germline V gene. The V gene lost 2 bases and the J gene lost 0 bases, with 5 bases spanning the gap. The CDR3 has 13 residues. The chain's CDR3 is CASSVEMNTEAFF. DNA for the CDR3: TGTGCCAGCAGCGTGGAGATGAACACTGAAGCTTTCTTT.

The CDR3 sequence: CASSQRGSTEAFF. Here the CDR3 DNA reads TGCGCCAGCAGCCAAAGGGGGTCCACTGAAGCTTTCTTT. The V and J genes are TRBV4-3 and TRBJ1-1; D might be TRBD1 (6 bases). Germline V gives CDR1 LGHNA, CDR2 YSLEER. CDR3 length equals 13 residues. The ends were cut back, 2 bases at V and 4 bases at J, with 8 bases in the middle.

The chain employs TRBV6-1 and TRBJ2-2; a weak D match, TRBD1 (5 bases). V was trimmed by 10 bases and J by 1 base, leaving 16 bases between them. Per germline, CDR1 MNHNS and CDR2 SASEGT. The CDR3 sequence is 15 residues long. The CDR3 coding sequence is TGTGCCACTCCCGCCCGAGGACAGAACACCGGGGAGCTGTTTTTT. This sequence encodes CATPARGQNTGELFF.

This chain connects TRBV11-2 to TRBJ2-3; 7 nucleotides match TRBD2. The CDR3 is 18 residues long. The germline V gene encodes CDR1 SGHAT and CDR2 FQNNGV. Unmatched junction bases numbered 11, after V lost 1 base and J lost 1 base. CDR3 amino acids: CASSLVLGGLAGTDTQYF. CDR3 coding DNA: TGTGCCAGCAGCTTAGTTTTGGGTGGGCTAGCGGGCACAGATACGCAGTATTTT.

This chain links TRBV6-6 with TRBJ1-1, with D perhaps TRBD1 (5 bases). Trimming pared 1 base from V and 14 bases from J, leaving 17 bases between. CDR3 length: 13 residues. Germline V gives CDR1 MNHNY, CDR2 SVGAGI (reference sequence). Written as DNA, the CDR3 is TGTGCCAGCAGTTACTATCTCGAAGGCGGGGGATTCTTT. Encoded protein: CASSYYLEGGGFF.

The CDR3: CSGTTGNNYGYTF. In DNA, the CDR3 is TGCAGCGGGACGACAGGGAATAACTATGGCTACACCTTC. V and J are TRBV29-1 and TRBJ1-2; 7 bases map to TRBD1. Per the germline V gene, CDR1 is SQVTM and CDR2 is ANQGSEA. The V gene end was trimmed by 7 bases and the J gene end by 1 base; junction bases not matched to a gene: 6. The CDR3 runs 13 residues. The full variable domain, with the rest looked up from reference TRBV29-1 and TRBJ1-2, is SAVISQKPSRDICQRGTSLTIQCQVDSQVTMMFWYRQQPGQSLTLIATANQGSEATYESGFVIDKFPISRPNLTFSTLTVSNMSPEDSSIYLCSGTTGNNYGYTFGSGTRLTVV.

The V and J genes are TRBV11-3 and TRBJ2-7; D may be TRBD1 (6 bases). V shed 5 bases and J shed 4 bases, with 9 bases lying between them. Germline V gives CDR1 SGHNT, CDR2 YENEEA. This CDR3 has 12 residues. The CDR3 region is CASSVTGYEQYF. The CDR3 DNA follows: TGTGCCAGCAGCGTAACAGGGTACGAGCAGTACTTC.

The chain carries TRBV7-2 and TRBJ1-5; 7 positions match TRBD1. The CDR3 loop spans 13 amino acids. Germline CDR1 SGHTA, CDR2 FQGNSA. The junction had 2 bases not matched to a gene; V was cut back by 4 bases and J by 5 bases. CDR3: CASSWTGHQPQHF. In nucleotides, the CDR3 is TGTGCCAGCAGCTGGACAGGACATCAGCCCCAGCATTTT.

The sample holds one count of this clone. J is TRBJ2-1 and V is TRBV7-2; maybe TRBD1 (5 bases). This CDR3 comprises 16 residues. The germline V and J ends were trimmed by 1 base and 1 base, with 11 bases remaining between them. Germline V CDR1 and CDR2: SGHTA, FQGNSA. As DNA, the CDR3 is TGTGCCAGCAGCTTAGAGGGGATGAAGTCCTACAATGAGCAGTTCTTC. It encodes CASSLEGMKSYNEQFF.

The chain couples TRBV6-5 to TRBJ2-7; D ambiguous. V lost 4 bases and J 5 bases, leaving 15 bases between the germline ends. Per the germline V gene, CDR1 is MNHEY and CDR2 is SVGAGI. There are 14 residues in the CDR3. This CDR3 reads CASSFSLIHNEQYF. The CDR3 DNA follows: TGTGCCAGCAGTTTCAGCCTTATTCACAACGAGCAGTACTTC.

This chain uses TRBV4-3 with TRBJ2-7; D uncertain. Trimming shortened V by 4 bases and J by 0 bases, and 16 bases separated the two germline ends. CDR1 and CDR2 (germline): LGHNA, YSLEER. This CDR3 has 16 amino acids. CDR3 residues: CASSLVRQASSYEQYF. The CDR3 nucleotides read TGCGCCAGCAGCCTCGTCAGGCAGGCGAGCTCCTACGAGCAGTACTTC.

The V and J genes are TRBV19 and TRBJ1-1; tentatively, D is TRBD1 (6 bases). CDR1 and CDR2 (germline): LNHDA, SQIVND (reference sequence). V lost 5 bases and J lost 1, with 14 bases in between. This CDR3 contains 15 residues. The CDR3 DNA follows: TGTGCCAGTAGTCTCAACAGGGATCCGAACACTGAAGCTTTCTTT. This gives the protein CASSLNRDPNTEAFF.

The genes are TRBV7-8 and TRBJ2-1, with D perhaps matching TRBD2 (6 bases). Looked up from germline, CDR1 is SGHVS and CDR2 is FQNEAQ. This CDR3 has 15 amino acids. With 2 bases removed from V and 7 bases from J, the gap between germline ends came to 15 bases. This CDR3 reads CASSLLWGDENEQFF. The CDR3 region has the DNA TGTGCCAGCAGCTTACTATGGGGGGATGAGAATGAGCAGTTCTTC.

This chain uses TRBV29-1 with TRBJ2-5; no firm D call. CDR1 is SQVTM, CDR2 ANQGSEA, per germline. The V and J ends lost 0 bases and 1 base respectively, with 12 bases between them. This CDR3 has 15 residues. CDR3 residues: CSVEDMGQTQETQYF. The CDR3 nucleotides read TGCAGCGTTGAAGATATGGGTCAGACCCAAGAGACCCAGTACTTC.

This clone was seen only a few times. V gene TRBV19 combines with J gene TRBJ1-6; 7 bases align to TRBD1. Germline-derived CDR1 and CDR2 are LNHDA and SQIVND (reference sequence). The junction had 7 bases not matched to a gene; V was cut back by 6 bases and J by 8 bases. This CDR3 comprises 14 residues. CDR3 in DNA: TGTGCCAGTAGCCCGACAGGGAGTTATTCACCCCTCCACTTT. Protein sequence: CASSPTGSYSPLHF.

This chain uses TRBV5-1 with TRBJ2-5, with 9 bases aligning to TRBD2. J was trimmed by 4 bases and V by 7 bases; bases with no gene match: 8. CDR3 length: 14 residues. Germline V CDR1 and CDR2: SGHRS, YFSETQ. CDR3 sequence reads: CASGASGGRETQYF. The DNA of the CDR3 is TGCGCCAGCGGGGCGAGCGGGGGGAGAGAGACCCAGTACTTC.

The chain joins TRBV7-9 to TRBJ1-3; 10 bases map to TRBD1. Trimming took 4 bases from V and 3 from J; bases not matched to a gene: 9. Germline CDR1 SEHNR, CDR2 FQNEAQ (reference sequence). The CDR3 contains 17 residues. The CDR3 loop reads CASSYPGTGDSGNTIYF. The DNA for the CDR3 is TGTGCCAGCAGCTACCCCGGGACAGGGGATAGTGGAAACACCATATATTTT.

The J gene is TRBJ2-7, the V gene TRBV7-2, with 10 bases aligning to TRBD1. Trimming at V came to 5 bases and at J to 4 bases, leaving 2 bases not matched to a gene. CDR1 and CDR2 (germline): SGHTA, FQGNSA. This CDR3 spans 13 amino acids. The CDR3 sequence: CASSRDRGYEQYF. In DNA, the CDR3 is TGTGCCAGCAGCCGGGACAGGGGTTACGAGCAGTACTTC.

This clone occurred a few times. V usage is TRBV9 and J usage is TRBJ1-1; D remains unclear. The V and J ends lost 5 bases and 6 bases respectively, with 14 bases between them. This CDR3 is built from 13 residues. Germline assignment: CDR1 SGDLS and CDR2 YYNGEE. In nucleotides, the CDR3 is TGTGCCAGCAGTGCAGATGTAAGATCTGAAGCTTTCTTT. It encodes CASSADVRSEAFF. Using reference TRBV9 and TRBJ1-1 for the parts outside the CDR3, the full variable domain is DSGVTQTPKHLITATGQRVTLRCSPRSGDLSVYWYQQSLDQGLQFLIQYYNGEERAKGNILERFSAQQFPDLHSELNLSSLELGDSALYFCASSADVRSEAFFGQGTRLTVV.

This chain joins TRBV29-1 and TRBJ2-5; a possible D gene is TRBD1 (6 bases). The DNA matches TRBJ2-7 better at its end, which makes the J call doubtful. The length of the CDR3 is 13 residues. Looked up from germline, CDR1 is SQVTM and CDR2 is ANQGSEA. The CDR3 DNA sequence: TGCAGCGCCAGACAGGAGCCCTCCTACGAGCAGTACTTC. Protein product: CSARQEPSYEQYF.